These 12 T cell receptor beta chains came from one sample sequenced in a study of shared clonotypes between healthy human individuals. The table came from immunoSEQ multiplex PCR; TCRdb's copy has only in-frame clones and leaves some out. The table shows approximately 650,000 clones, with roughly 95% occurring only once. CD45RO-negative cells were positively selected for CCR7, leaving out terminally differentiated effector memory CD45RA+ cells. Sequencing was performed on naive CD8+ T cells sorted from blood. Receptors originate from a woman in her twenties or thirties in good health.

V is TRBV9 and J is TRBJ2-1; D is possibly TRBD2 (5 bases). Trimming shortened V by 0 bases and J by 3 bases, and 16 bases separated the two germline ends. Germline V CDR1 and CDR2: SGDLS, YYNGEE. The CDR3 sequence is 17 residues long. In nucleotides, the CDR3 is TGTGCCAGCAGCGTAGGGATGACGGGAACGGACTACAATGAGCAGTTCTTC. Amino acids: CASSVGMTGTDYNEQFF.

This sequence joins TRBV9 and TRBJ1-3; tentative D call: TRBD1 (6 bases). This CDR3 is 16 amino acids long. Germline V gives CDR1 SGDLS, CDR2 YYNGEE. With 0 bases removed from V and 2 bases from J, the gap between germline ends came to 12 bases. In DNA, the CDR3 is TGTGCCAGCAGCGTAGCAGGGGACAACACTGGAAACACCATATATTTT. Its translation: CASSVAGDNTGNTIYF.

This rearrangement joins TRBV7-9 to TRBJ1-5, with no clear D. This CDR3 comprises 16 residues. V lost 1 base and J 0 bases, leaving 10 bases between the germline ends. The germline gives CDR1 SEHNR, CDR2 FQNEAQ (reference sequence). The CDR3 protein is CASSLGLGDSNQPQHF. The CDR3 DNA reads TGTGCCAGCAGCTTAGGGCTCGGGGATAGCAATCAGCCCCAGCATTTT.

The V and J genes are TRBV15 and TRBJ2-1; the D is unclear. The CDR3 runs 14 residues. V gave up 0 bases and J gave up 9 bases, with 12 bases separating them. Germline lookup yields CDR1 LNHNV and CDR2 YYDKDF (reference sequence). The CDR3 DNA sequence: TGTGCCACCAGCAGAGAAGAAAACCCGGGTGAGCAGTTCTTC. This codes for CATSREENPGEQFF. The full variable domain, rest sourced from reference TRBV15 and TRBJ2-1, is DAMVIQNPRYQVTQFGKPVTLSCSQTLNHNVMYWYQQKSSQAPKLLFHYYDKDFNNEADTPDNFQSRRPNTSFCFLDIRSPGLGDTAMYLCATSREENPGEQFFGPGTRLTVL.

The V and J genes are TRBV7-9 and TRBJ1-2; 12 positions match TRBD1. The CDR3 has 17 residues. Trimming cost V 6 bases and J 8 bases; bases outside gene matches: 16. CDR1 and CDR2 from the germline V gene are SEHNR and FQNEAQ (reference sequence). The chain's CDR3 is CASSQDLMGQGARGYTF. The CDR3 DNA is TGTGCCAGCAGTCAAGATCTTATGGGACAGGGGGCGAGGGGCTACACCTTC.

The J gene is TRBJ2-7, the V gene TRBV28; TRBD1 matches 8 bases. The CDR3 extends over 15 amino acids. In germline, CDR1 is MDHEN, CDR2 SYDVKM. V lost 5 bases, J lost 3 bases, and 9 bases stayed unmatched. The CDR3 DNA follows: TGTGCCAGCAGTATTGCAGGGGGCGCCGACTACGAGCAGTACTTC. It translates to CASSIAGGADYEQYF.

The genes are TRBV7-2 and TRBJ1-4; possibly TRBD1 for D (5 bases). V shed 2 bases and J shed 10 bases, with 17 bases lying between them. Germline-derived CDR1 and CDR2 are SGHTA and FQGNSA. This CDR3 comprises 15 residues. In DNA form, the CDR3 reads TGTGCCAGCAGCTTAATTTCGGGGGGGAGCGGAAAACTGTTTTTT. Its translation: CASSLISGGSGKLFF.

This clone has only one observation. The chain combines TRBV7-7 with TRBJ2-5; D is perhaps TRBD2 (6 bases). The CDR3 spans 15 residues. The V and J ends lost 5 bases and 2 bases respectively, with 15 bases between them. Looked up from germline, CDR1 is SSHAT and CDR2 is FNYEAQ (reference sequence). The chain's CDR3 is CASSTTNGGQETQYF. The CDR3 coding sequence is TGTGCCAGCAGCACAACCAACGGGGGACAAGAGACCCAGTACTTC.

This CDR3 reads CASSEVQGTASGNTIYF. The CDR3 DNA follows: TGTGCCAGCAGCGAAGTACAGGGGACTGCATCTGGAAACACCATATATTTT. The chain couples TRBV13 to TRBJ1-3; the match to TRBD1 covers 7 bases. V lost 5 bases, J lost 1 base, and 11 bases stayed unmatched. The CDR3 is made up of 17 amino acids. Germline V gene sequence: CDR1 PRHDT, CDR2 FYEKMQ (reference sequence).

Worth noting for this clone: Other DNA sequences in the same sample also yield this CDR3. V and J are TRBV5-1 and TRBJ2-7; tentatively, D is TRBD2 (5 bases). The CDR3 loop spans 12 amino acids. V dropped 4 bases and J dropped 4 bases, with 9 bases sitting between them. In germline, CDR1 is SGHRS, CDR2 YFSETQ. The CDR3 loop is CASSPRGYEQYF. In DNA form, the CDR3 reads TGCGCCAGCAGCCCCCGGGGTTACGAGCAGTACTTC.

The chain is built from TRBV9 and TRBJ1-1; D is perhaps TRBD1 (6 bases). The CDR3 totals 15 residues. Germline values: CDR1 SGDLS, CDR2 YYNGEE. V was shortened by 3 bases and J by 0 bases, with 12 bases between the two germline ends. CDR3 DNA: TGTGCCAGCAGCGCCCGGGACAAACTGAACACTGAAGCTTTCTTT. It codes for CASSARDKLNTEAFF.

This chain links TRBV27 with TRBJ1-1; D possibly corresponds to TRBD1 (6 bases). Between the trimmed V and J ends, which lost 6 bases and 7 bases, there was a span of 12 bases. Germline values: CDR1 MNHEY, CDR2 SMNVEV (reference sequence). This CDR3 has 12 amino acids. Here the CDR3 DNA reads TGTGCCAGCAGCCCGGACAGATTTGAAGCTTTCTTT. Translation: CASSPDRFEAFF.